This record covers a single TCR beta chain. The data were obtained in a study of CD8 T cells in Susac syndrome. Random hexamers served to reverse transcribe about 0.5 to 1 ug RNA. Each CDR3 protein gets one entry after TCRdb re-called the immunoSEQ multiplex PCR reads with MiXCR. The profile covers about 140,000 distinct CDR3 sequences, with roughly 94% appearing a single time and over 0.25% taken by the ten largest. TCR beta from blood CD8+ and CD4+ T cells was sequenced. The sample taken for sequencing was CD8+ T cells from PBMCs. The receptor was isolated from a human donor in good health.

The CDR3 DNA sequence: TGTGCCAGCCAATGGACGGATAATAGCAATCAGCCCCAGCATTTT. Protein sequence: CASQWTDNSNQPQHF. This chain links TRBV28 with TRBJ1-5; D unresolved. Per the germline V gene, CDR1 is MDHEN and CDR2 is SYDVKM. Trimming took 8 bases from V and 0 from J, leaving 14 bases between them. The CDR3 extends over 15 amino acids.